A selection of T cell receptor beta chains follows, all from one sample in a study of cytomegalovirus exposure and HLA in healthy donors. The data were produced by immunoSEQ multiplex PCR, yet TCRdb's version contains in-frame clones alone and is incomplete. The data show about 190,000 clones, about four fifths seen once. The sample taken for sequencing was PBMCs. These receptor sequences come from a man aged 50 or older in good health and CMV-seronegative. Each CDR3 is given with its conserved first and last residue. Each record gives: V gene, J gene, clone size, D gene, CDR3 DNA, CDR3 protein. D genes are given only for firm matches. The size entry is marked missing in some rows and otherwise reads once, few, many or a size class.

v_call: TRBV5-1
j_call: TRBJ2-5
clone_size: -
d_call: TRBD2
cdr3_nt: TGCGCCAGCAGCTTGGGGGTTCCACTAGCGGGAGTCCCAGAGACCCAGTACTTC
cdr3_aa: CASSLGVPLAGVPETQYF

v_call: TRBV29-1
j_call: TRBJ1-1
clone_size: -
d_call: -
cdr3_nt: TGCAGCGTTGTGGGTACGGGTTTCACTGAAGCTTTCTTT
cdr3_aa: CSVVGTGFTEAFF

v_call: TRBV27
j_call: TRBJ1-1
clone_size: -
d_call: TRBD1
cdr3_nt: TGTGCCAGCAGTGCCCCGACAGGGGGCGGGTATTTTGAAGCTTTCTTT
cdr3_aa: CASSAPTGGGYFEAFF

v_call: TRBV7-3
j_call: TRBJ2-7
clone_size: -
d_call: TRBD1
cdr3_nt: TGTGCCAGCAGCACGACAGGGGGCTACGAGCAGTACTTC
cdr3_aa: CASSTTGGYEQYF

v_call: TRBV18
j_call: TRBJ1-3
clone_size: -
d_call: -
cdr3_nt: TGTGCCAGCTCACCGTCGAGCTCTGGAAACACCATATATTTT
cdr3_aa: CASSPSSSGNTIYF

v_call: TRBV7-2
j_call: TRBJ2-2
clone_size: -
d_call: TRBD1
cdr3_nt: TGTGCCAGCAGCTTATGGACAGGGGGCAGGTGGACCGGGGAGCTGTTTTTT
cdr3_aa: CASSLWTGGRWTGELFF

v_call: TRBV7-9
j_call: TRBJ1-5
clone_size: -
d_call: TRBD1
cdr3_nt: TGTGCCAGCAGCCCTGGACAGGGCCATCAGCCCCAGCATTTT
cdr3_aa: CASSPGQGHQPQHF

v_call: TRBV15
j_call: TRBJ1-2
clone_size: -
d_call: -
cdr3_nt: TGTGCCACCAGCAGAGATCTGGTAGCTGAGCGTGGCTACACCTTC
cdr3_aa: CATSRDLVAERGYTF

v_call: TRBV5-1
j_call: TRBJ2-5
clone_size: -
d_call: TRBD2
cdr3_nt: TGCGCCAGCAGCTTGCGGCTAGCGGGGGGTCACCAAGAGACCCAGTACTTC
cdr3_aa: CASSLRLAGGHQETQYF

v_call: TRBV27
j_call: TRBJ1-2
clone_size: -
d_call: -
cdr3_nt: TGTGCCAGCACCCCCTGGGGCGGGGACGCTAACTATGGCTACACCTTC
cdr3_aa: CASTPWGGDANYGYTF

v_call: TRBV19
j_call: TRBJ2-6
clone_size: -
d_call: -
cdr3_nt: TGTGCCAGTAGTATAGATTCGGGACACAGTGGGGACGACGTCCTGACTTTC
cdr3_aa: CASSIDSGHSGDDVLTF

v_call: TRBV9
j_call: TRBJ2-7
clone_size: -
d_call: TRBD1
cdr3_nt: TGTGCCAGCAGCAGACAGGGGGCGGAGGAGCAGTACTTC
cdr3_aa: CASSRQGAEEQYF

v_call: TRBV7-6
j_call: TRBJ2-7
clone_size: -
d_call: -
cdr3_nt: TGTGCCAGCAGCTTAAACAGGGAGTACGAGCAGTACTTC
cdr3_aa: CASSLNREYEQYF

v_call: TRBV19
j_call: TRBJ2-1
clone_size: once
d_call: TRBD1
cdr3_nt: TGTGCCAGTAGTAGAACCGGGACAGGTCGTTACAATGAGCAGTTCTTC
cdr3_aa: CASSRTGTGRYNEQFF

v_call: TRBV30
j_call: TRBJ1-1
clone_size: -
d_call: -
cdr3_nt: TGTGCCTGGAGTGTCTTAATGAACACTGAAGCTTTCTTT
cdr3_aa: CAWSVLMNTEAFF

v_call: TRBV5-1
j_call: TRBJ2-7
clone_size: -
d_call: -
cdr3_nt: TGCGCCAGCACCCCACTGACAGTCTCCTACGAGCAGTACTTC
cdr3_aa: CASTPLTVSYEQYF

v_call: TRBV5-8
j_call: TRBJ2-1
clone_size: -
d_call: TRBD2
cdr3_nt: TGTGCCAGCAGCTTGTTACTAGCGGGGTACAATGAGCAGTTCTTC
cdr3_aa: CASSLLLAGYNEQFF

v_call: TRBV7-6
j_call: TRBJ2-3
clone_size: -
d_call: TRBD2
cdr3_nt: TGTGCCAGCAGCAACCGGGACGTATTAGCGGGAGGTGGTTTAGATACGCAGTATTTT
cdr3_aa: CASSNRDVLAGGGLDTQYF

v_call: TRBV7-9
j_call: TRBJ2-7
clone_size: -
d_call: TRBD1
cdr3_nt: TGTGCCAGCAGCCCGAGACAGGGGACCTACGAGCAGTACTTC
cdr3_aa: CASSPRQGTYEQYF

v_call: TRBV7-3
j_call: TRBJ2-1
clone_size: -
d_call: TRBD2
cdr3_nt: TGTGCCAGCAGCTCCCAACTAGCGGGAGGGTTAAATGAGCAGTTCTTC
cdr3_aa: CASSSQLAGGLNEQFF